What follows are 18 T cell receptor beta chains derived from one specimen sequenced in a study of shared clonotypes between healthy human individuals. Profiled with immunoSEQ multiplex PCR; TCRdb holds only in-frame clones, not every one. The sample lists approximately 1.5 million clones; 98% were seen once. Sequenced sample: naive CD4+ T cells sorted from blood. Stated subset: CD45RA+ positively selected. The source is a young man in good health.

The chain couples TRBV28 to TRBJ2-2; D might be TRBD2 (5 bases). V was clipped by 6 bases and J by 6 bases, with 14 bases between them. CDR3 size: 14 residues. Germline V gene data show CDR1 as MDHEN and CDR2 as SYDVKM. The CDR3, as DNA: TGTGCCAGCAGCCTCAGCGGACGGGCCGGGGAGCTGTTTTTT. This codes for CASSLSGRAGELFF. Full variable domain (missing parts from reference TRBV28 and TRBJ2-2): DVKVTQSSRYLVKRTGEKVFLECVQDMDHENMFWYRQDPGLGLRLIYFSYDVKMKEKGDIPEGYSVSREKKERFSLILESASTNQTSMYLCASSLSGRAGELFFGEGSRLTVL.

The chain recombines TRBV28 with TRBJ2-1; TRBD2 matches 13 bases. Trimming at V came to 6 bases and at J to 10 bases, leaving 12 bases not matched to a gene. Germline CDR1 reads MDHEN; CDR2 reads SYDVKM. CDR3 length equals 16 residues. The CDR3 loop is CASSKGLAGLPSEQFF. The CDR3, as DNA: TGTGCCAGCAGCAAGGGACTAGCGGGACTCCCAAGCGAGCAGTTCTTC.

The chain joins TRBV28 to TRBJ2-7; 8 nucleotides match TRBD1. CDR1 MDHEN and CDR2 SYDVKM come from the germline V gene. The CDR3 extends over 15 amino acids. V shed 5 bases and J 4 bases; nucleotides not matched to a gene: 10. The CDR3 DNA reads as TGTGCCAGCAGTGGACAGGGAAGGAATAGATACGAGCAGTACTTC. Its protein product is CASSGQGRNRYEQYF. The variable domain in full, completed from reference TRBV28 and TRBJ2-7, reads DVKVTQSSRYLVKRTGEKVFLECVQDMDHENMFWYRQDPGLGLRLIYFSYDVKMKEKGDIPEGYSVSREKKERFSLILESASTNQTSMYLCASSGQGRNRYEQYFGPGTRLTVT.

This chain links TRBV15 with TRBJ1-4, with no clear D. The CDR3 totals 13 residues. V lost 1 base to trimming and J lost 11 bases, with 11 bases between them. The V gene's germline CDR1 is LNHNV and CDR2 YYDKDF (reference sequence). The CDR3 DNA follows: TGTGCCACCAGCAGAGGGCCTAGCGGGAAACTGTTTTTT. The encoded protein is CATSRGPSGKLFF.

This clone appeared once. V usage is TRBV5-4 and J usage is TRBJ2-1; 8 nucleotides match TRBD2. The CDR3 consists of 15 residues. Per germline, CDR1 SGHNT and CDR2 YYREEE (reference sequence). With V trimmed by 2 bases and J by 4 bases, 5 bases remained unmatched. The CDR3 loop reads CASSFQRETYNEQFF. In nucleotides, the CDR3 is TGTGCCAGCAGCTTCCAGCGGGAGACATACAATGAGCAGTTCTTC.

The chain couples TRBV28 to TRBJ2-2; weak D call: TRBD2 (5 bases). The V end lost 6 bases, the J end lost 7 bases, and 18 bases lay between the germline ends. CDR1 is MDHEN, CDR2 SYDVKM, per germline. CDR3 size: 15 residues. CDR3: CASRTPTGIGGELFF. Here the CDR3 DNA reads TGTGCCAGCAGAACCCCCACGGGGATCGGCGGGGAGCTGTTTTTT.

Regarding this clone: This same CDR3 is encoded by further DNA sequences in the sample. The rearrangement uses TRBV6-5 and TRBJ1-1; tentative D call: TRBD1 (6 bases). Germline assignment: CDR1 MNHEY and CDR2 SVGAGI. The CDR3 extends over 14 amino acids. The germline V and J ends were trimmed by 1 base and 2 bases, with 8 bases remaining between them. CDR3 in amino acids: CASSYLQGNTEAFF. The CDR3 nucleotides read TGTGCCAGCAGTTACTTACAGGGAAACACTGAAGCTTTCTTT.

V gene TRBV28 combines with J gene TRBJ1-5; D is perhaps TRBD1 (5 bases). Per the germline V gene, CDR1 is MDHEN and CDR2 is SYDVKM. V lost 7 bases, J lost 6 bases, and 13 bases lay in between. The CDR3 consists of 13 residues. CDR3 protein: CASMIGTFQPQHF. The CDR3 DNA reads as TGTGCCAGCATGATCGGGACTTTTCAGCCCCAGCATTTT.

The CDR3 DNA follows: TGTGCCAGCAGCCTGTCTAGCGGGAGGGGTAATGAGCAGTTCTTC. This translates into CASSLSSGRGNEQFF. The V gene is TRBV7-6, the J gene TRBJ2-1; 12 bases align to TRBD2. J gave up 7 bases and V 5 bases, and 6 bases lay outside the gene matches. The CDR3 is 15 amino acids. In germline, CDR1 is SGHVS, CDR2 FNYEAQ.

V gene TRBV11-2 combines with J gene TRBJ1-3, with 12 positions matching TRBD1. The CDR3 is made up of 17 amino acids. Per the germline V gene, CDR1 is SGHAT and CDR2 is FQNNGV. J gave up 2 bases and V 5 bases, and 7 bases lay outside the gene matches. The CDR3 protein is CASSATGQGAAGNTIYF. The CDR3 bases are TGTGCCAGCAGCGCCACGGGACAGGGGGCGGCTGGAAACACCATATATTTT.

The chain combines TRBV30 with TRBJ2-1, with D possibly TRBD1 on 6 matching bases. V shed 4 bases and J shed 9 bases, with 19 bases lying between them. The germline V gene has CDR1 GTSNPN and CDR2 SVGIG (reference sequence). The CDR3 length is 14 residues. The CDR3 sequence is CAWKGAGVLSEQFF. For the CDR3, the DNA is TGTGCCTGGAAAGGGGCAGGGGTGTTGAGTGAGCAGTTCTTC. Combining the CDR3 with reference TRBV30 and TRBJ2-1 gives the whole variable domain SQTIHQWPATLVQPVGSPLSLECTVEGTSNPNLYWYRQAAGRGLQLLFYSVGIGQISSEVPQNLSASRPQDRQFILSSKKLLLSDSGFYLCAWKGAGVLSEQFFGPGTRLTVL.

The chain links TRBV29-1 to TRBJ1-1; D gene ambiguous. From germline, CDR1 is SQVTM and CDR2 ANQGSEA. This CDR3 is built from 15 residues. Trimming stripped 4 bases from V and 1 base from J, with 16 bases between. CDR3 in amino acids: CSVGLFAGRNTEAFF. In DNA form, the CDR3 reads TGCAGCGTTGGACTCTTTGCCGGGAGGAACACTGAAGCTTTCTTT. Together with reference TRBV29-1 and TRBJ1-1, the CDR3 gives the full variable domain: SAVISQKPSRDICQRGTSLTIQCQVDSQVTMMFWYRQQPGQSLTLIATANQGSEATYESGFVIDKFPISRPNLTFSTLTVSNMSPEDSSIYLCSVGLFAGRNTEAFFGQGTRLTVV.

This chain links TRBV7-2 with TRBJ1-1, with 7 bases lining up with TRBD1. Germline values: CDR1 SGHTA, CDR2 FQGNSA. CDR3 length: 15 residues. Losses at the gene ends were 2 bases for V and 0 bases for J; bases not matched to a gene: 3. CDR3 sequence (DNA): TGTGCCAGCAGCTTATTGGGACAGATGAACACTGAAGCTTTCTTT. The encoded protein is CASSLLGQMNTEAFF.

The chain couples TRBV11-2 to TRBJ2-7; D may be TRBD1 (6 bases). The V gene's germline CDR1 is SGHAT and CDR2 FQNNGV. V lost 5 bases to trimming and J lost 1 base, with 15 bases between them. The CDR3 is 15 amino acids. The DNA for the CDR3 is TGTGCCAGCAGCGAGCCTCAGACAGGTTCCTACGAGCAGTACTTC. Translated: CASSEPQTGSYEQYF.

This chain connects TRBV28 to TRBJ1-5; D ambiguous. The CDR3 length is 15 residues. Germline values: CDR1 MDHEN, CDR2 SYDVKM. The V end was cut by 2 bases, the J end by 4 bases, with 12 bases between. The CDR3 bases are TGTGCCAGCAGTTTACGGGAGGGCCTGAATCAGCCCCAGCATTTT. It translates to CASSLREGLNQPQHF.

The CDR3 loop is CASNIRRNTEAFF. As DNA, the CDR3 is TGTGCCAGCAATATACGGAGAAACACTGAAGCTTTCTTT. The rearrangement links TRBV28 to TRBJ1-1; D is undetermined. The CDR3 loop spans 13 amino acids. CDR1 and CDR2 from the germline V gene are MDHEN and SYDVKM. V lost 7 bases and J 2 bases, leaving 11 bases between the germline ends.

The chain carries TRBV18 and TRBJ2-1; tentative D call: TRBD1 (5 bases). V lost 0 bases and J 15 bases, leaving 15 bases between the germline ends. The V gene's germline CDR1 is KGHSH and CDR2 LQKENI. This CDR3 is 13 amino acids long. The CDR3 loop reads CASSPPPTGGRFF. DNA of the CDR3: TGTGCCAGCTCACCACCCCCAACAGGTGGGCGGTTCTTC.

This chain connects TRBV4-1 to TRBJ1-4, with TRBD1 matching over 7 bases. V lost 2 bases to trimming and J lost 5 bases; unmatched junction nucleotides: 5. Germline V gene data show CDR1 as MGHRA and CDR2 as YSYEKL. The CDR3 sequence is 15 residues long. CDR3 protein: CASSQTSGGNEKLFF. The CDR3 DNA sequence: TGCGCCAGCAGCCAAACCTCAGGGGGGAATGAAAAACTGTTTTTT.